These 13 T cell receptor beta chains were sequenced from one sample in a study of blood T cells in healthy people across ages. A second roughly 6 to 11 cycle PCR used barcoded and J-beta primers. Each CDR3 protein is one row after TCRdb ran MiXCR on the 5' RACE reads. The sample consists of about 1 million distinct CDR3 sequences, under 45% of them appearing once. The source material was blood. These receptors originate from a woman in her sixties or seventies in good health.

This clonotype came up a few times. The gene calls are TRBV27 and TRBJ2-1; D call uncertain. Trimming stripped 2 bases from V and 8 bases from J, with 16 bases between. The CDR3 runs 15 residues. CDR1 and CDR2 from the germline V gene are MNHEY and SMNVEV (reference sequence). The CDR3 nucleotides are TGTGCCAGCAGTTTAGTGAAATTTCTAGATGATGAGCAGTTCTTC. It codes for CASSLVKFLDDEQFF.

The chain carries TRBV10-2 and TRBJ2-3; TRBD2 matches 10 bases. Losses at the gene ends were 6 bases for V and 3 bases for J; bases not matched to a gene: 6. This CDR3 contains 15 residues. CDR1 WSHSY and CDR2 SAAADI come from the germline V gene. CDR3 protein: CASRGASGGTDTQYF. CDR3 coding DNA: TGCGCCAGCAGGGGGGCTAGCGGGGGAACAGATACGCAGTATTTT.

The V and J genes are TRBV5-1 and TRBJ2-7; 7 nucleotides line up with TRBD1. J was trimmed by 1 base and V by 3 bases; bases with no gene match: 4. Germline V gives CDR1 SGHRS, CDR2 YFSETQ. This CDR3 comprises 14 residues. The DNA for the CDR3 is TGCGCCAGCAGCTGGCCGGGACAGTCCTACGAGCAGTACTTC. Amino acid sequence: CASSWPGQSYEQYF.

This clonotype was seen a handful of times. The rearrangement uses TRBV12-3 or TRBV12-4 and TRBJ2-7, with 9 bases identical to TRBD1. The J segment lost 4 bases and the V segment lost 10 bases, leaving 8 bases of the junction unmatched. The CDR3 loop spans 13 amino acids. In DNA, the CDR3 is TGTGCCAAATACGACAGGGGGGATTACGAGCAGTACTTC. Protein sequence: CAKYDRGDYEQYF.

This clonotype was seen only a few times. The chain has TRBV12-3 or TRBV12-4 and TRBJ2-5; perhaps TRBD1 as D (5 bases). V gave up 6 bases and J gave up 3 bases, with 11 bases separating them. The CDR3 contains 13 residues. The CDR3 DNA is TGTGCCAGCAGCCAGGGATTTAAAGAGACCCAGTACTTC. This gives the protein CASSQGFKETQYF.

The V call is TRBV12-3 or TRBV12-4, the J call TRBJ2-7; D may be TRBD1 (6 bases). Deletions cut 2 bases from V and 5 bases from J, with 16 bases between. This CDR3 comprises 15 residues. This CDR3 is CASSLQDSPRDEQYF. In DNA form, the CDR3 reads TGTGCCAGCAGTTTACAGGACAGCCCCCGGGACGAGCAGTACTTC.

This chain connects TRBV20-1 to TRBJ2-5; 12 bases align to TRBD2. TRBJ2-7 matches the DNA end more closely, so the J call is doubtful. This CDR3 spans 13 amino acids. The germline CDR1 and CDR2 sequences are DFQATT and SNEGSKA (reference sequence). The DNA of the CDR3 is TGCAGTGCTCCCCTAGCGGGAGGGGACGAGCAGTACTTC. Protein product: CSAPLAGGDEQYF.

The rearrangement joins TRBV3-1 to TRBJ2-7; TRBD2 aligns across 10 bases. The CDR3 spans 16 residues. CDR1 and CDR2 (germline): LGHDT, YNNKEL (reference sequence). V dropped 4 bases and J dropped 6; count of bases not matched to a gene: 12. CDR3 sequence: CASSPWTSGPLIEQYF. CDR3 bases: TGTGCCAGCAGCCCTTGGACTAGCGGCCCTTTGATCGAGCAGTACTTC.

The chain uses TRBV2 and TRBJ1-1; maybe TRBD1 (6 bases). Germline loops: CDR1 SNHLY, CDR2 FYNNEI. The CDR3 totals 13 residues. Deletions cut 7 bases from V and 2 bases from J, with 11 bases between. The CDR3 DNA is TGTGCCAGCACGAGGGGGGAAAACACTGAAGCTTTCTTT. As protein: CASTRGENTEAFF.

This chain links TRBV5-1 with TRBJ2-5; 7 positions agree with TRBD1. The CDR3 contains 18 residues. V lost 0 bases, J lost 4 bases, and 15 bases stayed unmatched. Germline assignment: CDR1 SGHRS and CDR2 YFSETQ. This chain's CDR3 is CASSLVSFRGRGLETQYF. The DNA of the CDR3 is TGCGCCAGCAGCTTGGTATCATTTCGCGGCAGGGGGTTAGAGACCCAGTACTTC.

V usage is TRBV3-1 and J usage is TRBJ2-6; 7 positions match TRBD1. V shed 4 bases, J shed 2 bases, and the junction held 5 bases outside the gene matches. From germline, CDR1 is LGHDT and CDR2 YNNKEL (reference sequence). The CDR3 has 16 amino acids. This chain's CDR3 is CASSRGDRAGANVLTF. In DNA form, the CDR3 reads TGTGCCAGCAGCCGAGGAGACAGGGCTGGGGCCAACGTCCTGACTTTC.

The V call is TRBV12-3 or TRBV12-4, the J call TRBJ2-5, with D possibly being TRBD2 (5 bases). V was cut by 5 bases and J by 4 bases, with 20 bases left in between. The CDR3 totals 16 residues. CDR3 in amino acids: CASSPRSSPGGETQYF. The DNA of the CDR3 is TGTGCCAGCAGTCCCCGAAGTTCCCCAGGAGGAGAGACCCAGTACTTC.

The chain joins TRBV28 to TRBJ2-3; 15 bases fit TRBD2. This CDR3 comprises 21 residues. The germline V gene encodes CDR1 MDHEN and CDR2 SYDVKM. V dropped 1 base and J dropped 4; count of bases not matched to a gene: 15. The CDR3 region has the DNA TGTGCCAGCAGTTTATCTGACTTAGGACTAGCGGGAGGGGGTCAACCAGATACGCAGTATTTT. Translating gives CASSLSDLGLAGGGQPDTQYF.